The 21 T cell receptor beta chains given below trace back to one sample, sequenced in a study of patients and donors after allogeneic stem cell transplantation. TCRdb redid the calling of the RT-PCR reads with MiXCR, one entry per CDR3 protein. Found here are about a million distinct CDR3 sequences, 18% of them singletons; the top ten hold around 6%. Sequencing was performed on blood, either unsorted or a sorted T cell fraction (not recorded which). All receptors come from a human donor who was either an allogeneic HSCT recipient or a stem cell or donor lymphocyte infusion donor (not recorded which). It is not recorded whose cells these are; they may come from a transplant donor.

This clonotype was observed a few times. CDR3 DNA: TGCGCCAGCAGCTTGGCCGTCACGAACGAGCAGTACTTC. Translating gives CASSLAVTNEQYF. This sequence joins TRBV5-1 and TRBJ2-7; D unclear. CDR3 length equals 13 residues. Deletions cut 0 bases from V and 5 bases from J, with 9 bases between. Looked up from germline, CDR1 is SGHRS and CDR2 is YFSETQ.

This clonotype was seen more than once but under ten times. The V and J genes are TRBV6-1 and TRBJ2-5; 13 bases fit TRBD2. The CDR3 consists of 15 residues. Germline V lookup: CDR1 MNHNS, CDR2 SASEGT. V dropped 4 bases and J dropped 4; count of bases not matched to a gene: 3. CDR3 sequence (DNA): TGTGCCAGCAGTGCCGGACTAGCGGGAGCAGAGACCCAGTACTTC. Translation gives CASSAGLAGAETQYF.

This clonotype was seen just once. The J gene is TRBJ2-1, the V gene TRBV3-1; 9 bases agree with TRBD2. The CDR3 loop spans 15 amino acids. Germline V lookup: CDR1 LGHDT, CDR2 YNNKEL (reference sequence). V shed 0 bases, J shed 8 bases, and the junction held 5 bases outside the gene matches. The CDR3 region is CASSQEVAGVYEQFF. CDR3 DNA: TGTGCCAGCAGCCAAGAGGTAGCGGGGGTGTATGAGCAGTTCTTC.

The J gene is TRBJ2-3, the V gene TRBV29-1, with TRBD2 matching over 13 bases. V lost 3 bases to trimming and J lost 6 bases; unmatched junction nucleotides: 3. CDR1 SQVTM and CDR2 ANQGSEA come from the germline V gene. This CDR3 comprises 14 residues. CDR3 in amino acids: CSVDTGLAGDTQYF. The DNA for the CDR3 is TGCAGCGTTGACACGGGACTAGCGGGGGATACGCAGTATTTT.

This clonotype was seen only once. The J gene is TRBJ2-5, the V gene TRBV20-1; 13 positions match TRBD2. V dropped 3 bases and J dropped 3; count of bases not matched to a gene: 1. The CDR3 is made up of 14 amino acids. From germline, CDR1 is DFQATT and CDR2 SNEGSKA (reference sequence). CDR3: CSARGTSGEETQYF. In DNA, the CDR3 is TGCAGTGCTAGGGGGACTAGCGGGGAAGAGACCCAGTACTTC.

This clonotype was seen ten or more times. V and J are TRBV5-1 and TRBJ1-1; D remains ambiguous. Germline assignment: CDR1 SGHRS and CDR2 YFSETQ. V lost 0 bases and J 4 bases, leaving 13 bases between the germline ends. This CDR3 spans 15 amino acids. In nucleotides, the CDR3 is TGCGCCAGCAGCTTGGCCAACCCGGGGAGCACTGAAGCTTTCTTT. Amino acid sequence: CASSLANPGSTEAFF.

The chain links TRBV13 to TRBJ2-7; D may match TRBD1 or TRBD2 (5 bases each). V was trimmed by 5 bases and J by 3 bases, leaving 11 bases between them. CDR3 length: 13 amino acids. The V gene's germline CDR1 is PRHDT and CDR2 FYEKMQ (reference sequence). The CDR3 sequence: CASSPRGHYEQYF. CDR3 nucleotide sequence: TGTGCCAGCAGCCCCCGGGGCCACTACGAGCAGTACTTC.

The CDR3 loop is CASSPVETQYF. In nucleotides, the CDR3 is TGTGCCAGCAGCCCCGTCGAGACCCAGTACTTC. The J gene is TRBJ2-5, the V gene TRBV7-6; D ambiguous. This CDR3 contains 11 residues. Between the trimmed V and J ends, which lost 5 bases and 5 bases, there was a span of 6 bases. Germline V gene lookup returns CDR1 SGHVS and CDR2 FNYEAQ.

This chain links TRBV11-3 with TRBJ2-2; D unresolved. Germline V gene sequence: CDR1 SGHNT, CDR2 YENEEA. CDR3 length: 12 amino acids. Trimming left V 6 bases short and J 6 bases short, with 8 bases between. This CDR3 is CASRERPGELFF. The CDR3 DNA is TGTGCCAGCAGGGAACGGCCCGGGGAGCTGTTTTTT.

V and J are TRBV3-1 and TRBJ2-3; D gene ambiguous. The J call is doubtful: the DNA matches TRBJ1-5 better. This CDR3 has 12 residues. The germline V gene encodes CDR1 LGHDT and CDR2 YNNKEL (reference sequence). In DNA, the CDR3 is TGTGCCAGCAGCCGTTCAACAGATACGCAGCATTTT. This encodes CASSRSTDTQHF.

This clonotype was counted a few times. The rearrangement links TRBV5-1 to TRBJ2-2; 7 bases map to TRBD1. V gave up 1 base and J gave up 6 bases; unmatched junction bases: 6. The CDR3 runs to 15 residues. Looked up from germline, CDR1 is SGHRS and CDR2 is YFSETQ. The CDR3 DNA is TGCGCCAGCAGCTTGTTGGGGCAGGGGGCCGGGGAGCTGTTTTTT. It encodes CASSLLGQGAGELFF.

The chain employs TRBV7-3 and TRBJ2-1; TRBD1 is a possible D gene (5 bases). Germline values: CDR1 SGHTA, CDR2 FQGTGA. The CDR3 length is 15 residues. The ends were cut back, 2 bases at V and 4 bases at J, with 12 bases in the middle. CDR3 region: CASSLLGEGYNEQFF. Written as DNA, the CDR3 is TGTGCCAGCAGCTTACTAGGGGAAGGTTACAATGAGCAGTTCTTC.

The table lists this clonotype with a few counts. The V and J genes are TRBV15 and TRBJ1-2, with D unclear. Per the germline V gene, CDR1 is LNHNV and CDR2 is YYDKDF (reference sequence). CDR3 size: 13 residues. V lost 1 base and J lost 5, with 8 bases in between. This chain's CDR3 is CATSRGSGYGYTF. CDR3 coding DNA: TGTGCCACCAGCAGAGGCTCGGGGTATGGCTACACCTTC. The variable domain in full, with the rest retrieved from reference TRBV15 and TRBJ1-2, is DAMVIQNPRYQVTQFGKPVTLSCSQTLNHNVMYWYQQKSSQAPKLLFHYYDKDFNNEADTPDNFQSRRPNTSFCFLDIRSPGLGDTAMYLCATSRGSGYGYTFGSGTRLTVV.

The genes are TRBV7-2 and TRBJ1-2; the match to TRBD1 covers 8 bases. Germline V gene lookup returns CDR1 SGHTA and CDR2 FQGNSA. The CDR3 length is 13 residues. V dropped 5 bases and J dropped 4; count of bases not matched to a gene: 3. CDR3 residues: CASSDTGGYGYTF. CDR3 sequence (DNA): TGTGCCAGCAGCGACACAGGGGGCTATGGCTACACCTTC.

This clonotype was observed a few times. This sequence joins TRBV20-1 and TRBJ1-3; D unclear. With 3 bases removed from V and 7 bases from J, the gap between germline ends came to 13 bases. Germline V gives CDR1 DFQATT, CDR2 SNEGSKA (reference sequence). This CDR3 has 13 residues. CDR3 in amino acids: CSASKDPWNTIYF. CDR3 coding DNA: TGCAGTGCTAGCAAGGACCCCTGGAACACCATATATTTT.

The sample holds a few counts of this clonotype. CDR3 sequence reads: CASSGTDRGRVISPLHF. As DNA, the CDR3 is TGTGCCAGCAGCGGCACTGACAGGGGGCGCGTAATTTCACCCCTCCACTTT. The gene calls are TRBV9 and TRBJ1-6, with 10 positions matching TRBD1. Germline V CDR1 and CDR2: SGDLS, YYNGEE. With V trimmed by 3 bases and J by 9 bases, 12 bases remained unmatched. The CDR3 has 17 residues.

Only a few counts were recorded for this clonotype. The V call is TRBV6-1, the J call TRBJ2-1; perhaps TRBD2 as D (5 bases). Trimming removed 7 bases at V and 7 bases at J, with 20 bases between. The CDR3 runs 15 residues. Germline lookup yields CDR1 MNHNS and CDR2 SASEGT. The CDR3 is CASTPGSAPGNEQFF. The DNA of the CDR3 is TGTGCCAGCACTCCCGGTAGTGCCCCGGGGAATGAGCAGTTCTTC.

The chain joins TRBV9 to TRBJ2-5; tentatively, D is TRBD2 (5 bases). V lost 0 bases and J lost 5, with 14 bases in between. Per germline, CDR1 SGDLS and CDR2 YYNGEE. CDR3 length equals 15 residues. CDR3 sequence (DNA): TGTGCCAGCAGCGTAGGTGGCTCTTGGAGGGAGACCCAGTACTTC. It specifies CASSVGGSWRETQYF.

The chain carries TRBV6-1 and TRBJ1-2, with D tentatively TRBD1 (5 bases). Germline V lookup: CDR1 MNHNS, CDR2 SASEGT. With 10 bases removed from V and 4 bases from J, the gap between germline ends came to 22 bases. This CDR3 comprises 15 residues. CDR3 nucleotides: TGTGCCACATACAGCGGACGGGGCCCCTTCTATGGCTACACCTTC. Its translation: CATYSGRGPFYGYTF.

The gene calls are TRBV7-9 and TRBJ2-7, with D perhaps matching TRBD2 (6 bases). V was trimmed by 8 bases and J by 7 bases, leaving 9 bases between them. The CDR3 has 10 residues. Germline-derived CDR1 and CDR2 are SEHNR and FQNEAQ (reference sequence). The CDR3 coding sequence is TGTGCCAGCGCGGGGAGGGAGCAGTACTTC. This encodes CASAGREQYF. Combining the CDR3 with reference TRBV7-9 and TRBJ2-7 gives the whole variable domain DTGVSQNPRHKITKRGQNVTFRCDPISEHNRLYWYRQTLGQGPEFLTYFQNEAQLEKSRLLSDRFSAERPKGSFSTLEIQRTEQGDSAMYLCASAGREQYFGPGTRLTVT.

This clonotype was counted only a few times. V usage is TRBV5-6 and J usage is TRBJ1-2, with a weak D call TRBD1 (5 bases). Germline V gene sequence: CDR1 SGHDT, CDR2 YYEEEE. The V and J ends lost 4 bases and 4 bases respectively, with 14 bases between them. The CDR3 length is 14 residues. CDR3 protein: CASSGGGGSYGYTF. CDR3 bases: TGTGCCAGCAGCGGCGGGGGTGGAAGCTATGGCTACACCTTC. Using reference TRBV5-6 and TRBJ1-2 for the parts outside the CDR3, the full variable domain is DAGVTQSPTHLIKTRGQQVTLRCSPKSGHDTVSWYQQALGQGPQFIFQYYEEEERQRGNFPDRFSGHQFPNYSSELNVNALLLGDSALYLCASSGGGGSYGYTFGSGTRLTVV.